Listed below are T cell receptor beta chains from one sample, sequenced in a study of CD8+ T cells in alopecia areata. The protocol was immunoSEQ multiplex PCR, while the TCRdb copy is restricted to in-frame clones and leaves out a portion. Altogether roughly 98,000 clones are present, 50% to 75% being singletons, with the ten largest covering 15%. Sequences were derived from CD8+ T cells sorted from blood, sampled at week 4, from a patient treated with tofacitinib. The receptors were gathered from a human donor with alopecia areata. CDR3s include the opening cysteine and the closing phenylalanine or tryptophan. D genes are given only for firm matches. Rows may omit the clone size; those that give it use once, few, many or a size class.

j_call: TRBJ2-2; clone_size: -; v_call: TRBV13; d_call: -; cdr3_aa: CASSLGSAGELFF; cdr3_nt: TGTGCCAGCAGCTTAGGAAGTGCCGGGGAGCTGTTTTTT
j_call: TRBJ2-3; clone_size: -; v_call: TRBV7-9; d_call: -; cdr3_aa: CASSPPTSGTSTDTQYF; cdr3_nt: TGTGCCAGCAGCCCCCCGACTTCGGGAACTAGCACAGATACGCAGTATTTT
j_call: TRBJ1-5; clone_size: -; v_call: TRBV25-1; d_call: -; cdr3_aa: CASRVQPQHF; cdr3_nt: TGTGCCAGCAGAGTACAGCCCCAGCATTTT
j_call: TRBJ2-7; clone_size: -; v_call: TRBV5-6; d_call: -; cdr3_aa: CASSLEDPYEQYF; cdr3_nt: TGTGCCAGCAGCTTGGAAGACCCCTACGAGCAGTACTTC
j_call: TRBJ2-7; clone_size: -; v_call: TRBV10-3; d_call: -; cdr3_aa: CAISESFGPPEQYF; cdr3_nt: TGTGCCATCAGTGAGTCGTTCGGCCCGCCCGAGCAGTACTTC
j_call: TRBJ2-5; clone_size: -; v_call: TRBV6-5; d_call: TRBD1; cdr3_aa: CASLRGGASIETQYF; cdr3_nt: TGTGCCAGCCTAAGAGGGGGCGCGTCGATTGAGACCCAGTACTTC
j_call: TRBJ1-2; clone_size: -; v_call: TRBV29-1; d_call: TRBD1; cdr3_aa: CSANGQGSNYGYTF; cdr3_nt: TGCAGCGCCAATGGACAGGGCTCGAACTATGGCTACACCTTC
j_call: TRBJ1-1; clone_size: -; v_call: TRBV28; d_call: -; cdr3_aa: CAGREGGNTEAFF; cdr3_nt: TGTGCCGGCCGGGAGGGAGGGAACACTGAAGCTTTCTTT
j_call: TRBJ2-7; clone_size: -; v_call: TRBV13; d_call: -; cdr3_aa: CASSLGVSEQYF; cdr3_nt: TGTGCCAGCAGCTTAGGCGTCAGCGAGCAGTACTTC
j_call: TRBJ2-1; clone_size: -; v_call: TRBV4-1; d_call: TRBD2; cdr3_aa: CASSHLAGADNEQFF; cdr3_nt: TGCGCCAGCAGCCACCTAGCGGGGGCGGACAATGAGCAGTTCTTC
j_call: TRBJ2-7; clone_size: -; v_call: TRBV9; d_call: -; cdr3_aa: CASSLRDVSGEQYF; cdr3_nt: TGTGCCAGCAGCCTCCGGGACGTTTCGGGCGAGCAGTACTTC
j_call: TRBJ2-3; clone_size: -; v_call: TRBV10-2; d_call: -; cdr3_aa: CASSEMGSTDTQYF; cdr3_nt: TGCGCCAGCAGTGAAATGGGCAGCACAGATACGCAGTATTTT
j_call: TRBJ2-7; clone_size: -; v_call: TRBV9; d_call: -; cdr3_aa: CASGTEGSYEQYF; cdr3_nt: TGTGCCAGCGGAACGGAGGGTTCCTACGAGCAGTACTTC
j_call: TRBJ2-7; clone_size: -; v_call: TRBV2; d_call: -; cdr3_aa: CASSEGTMTYEQYF; cdr3_nt: TGTGCCAGCAGTGAGGGGACAATGACCTACGAGCAGTACTTC
j_call: TRBJ1-2; clone_size: -; v_call: TRBV27; d_call: TRBD1; cdr3_aa: CASSSAGTGDGYTF; cdr3_nt: TGTGCCAGCAGCTCGGCCGGGACAGGGGATGGCTACACCTTC
j_call: TRBJ2-1; clone_size: -; v_call: TRBV25-1; d_call: -; cdr3_aa: CASSEYIRAGSDNEQFF; cdr3_nt: TGTGCCAGCAGTGAATATATTCGGGCGGGATCGGACAATGAGCAGTTCTTC
j_call: TRBJ2-5; clone_size: -; v_call: TRBV20-1; d_call: -; cdr3_aa: CSGGETQYF; cdr3_nt: TGCAGTGGGGGTGAGACCCAGTACTTC
j_call: TRBJ2-3; clone_size: -; v_call: TRBV5-6; d_call: -; cdr3_aa: CASSLAAGSTDTQYF; cdr3_nt: TGTGCCAGCAGCTTGGCAGCAGGGAGCACAGATACGCAGTATTTT
j_call: TRBJ2-7; clone_size: -; v_call: TRBV6-6; d_call: -; cdr3_aa: CASSTLPWGAHYEQYF; cdr3_nt: TGTGCCAGCAGTACCCTCCCGTGGGGGGCTCACTACGAGCAGTACTTC
j_call: TRBJ1-5; clone_size: few; v_call: TRBV9; d_call: -; cdr3_aa: CASSVSGLINQPQHF; cdr3_nt: TGTGCCAGCAGCGTATCAGGGCTCATCAATCAGCCCCAGCATTTT
j_call: TRBJ2-1; clone_size: few; v_call: TRBV28; d_call: TRBD2; cdr3_aa: CASASDESGMSNNEQFF; cdr3_nt: TGTGCCAGCGCTTCCGACGAAAGCGGGATGTCTAACAATGAGCAGTTCTTC
j_call: TRBJ2-4; clone_size: -; v_call: TRBV7-3; d_call: TRBD1; cdr3_aa: CASSLGTGKNIQYF; cdr3_nt: TGTGCCAGCAGCTTAGGGACAGGGAAAAACATTCAGTACTTC
j_call: TRBJ2-2; clone_size: few; v_call: TRBV5-8; d_call: -; cdr3_aa: CASSFGPYLDPNTGELFF; cdr3_nt: TGTGCCAGCAGCTTCGGCCCTTACCTCGATCCGAACACCGGGGAGCTGTTTTTT
j_call: TRBJ1-2; clone_size: -; v_call: TRBV6-4; d_call: -; cdr3_aa: CASSDYPELNYGYTF; cdr3_nt: TGTGCCAGCAGTGACTATCCCGAGCTTAACTATGGCTACACCTTC
j_call: TRBJ2-7; clone_size: -; v_call: TRBV19; d_call: -; cdr3_aa: CASSPFGNYEQYF; cdr3_nt: TGTGCCAGTAGTCCGTTCGGGAACTACGAGCAGTACTTC
j_call: TRBJ1-4; clone_size: -; v_call: TRBV7-9; d_call: TRBD1; cdr3_aa: CASRPGQAREKLFF; cdr3_nt: TGTGCCAGCAGACCTGGACAGGCGAGGGAAAAACTGTTTTTT
j_call: TRBJ2-3; clone_size: -; v_call: TRBV9; d_call: -; cdr3_aa: CASSVALRGDTQYF; cdr3_nt: TGTGCCAGCAGCGTAGCTCTTAGGGGGGATACGCAGTATTTT
j_call: TRBJ2-5; clone_size: -; v_call: TRBV7-9; d_call: -; cdr3_aa: CAVKDQETQYF; cdr3_nt: TGTGCCGTCAAAGACCAAGAGACCCAGTACTTC
j_call: TRBJ2-1; clone_size: few; v_call: TRBV5-6; d_call: -; cdr3_aa: CASSYGLSSYNEQFF; cdr3_nt: TGTGCCAGCAGCTACGGACTCAGCTCCTACAATGAGCAGTTCTTC
j_call: TRBJ1-4; clone_size: -; v_call: TRBV11-2; d_call: -; cdr3_aa: CASSLVHARENEKLFF; cdr3_nt: TGTGCCAGCAGCTTAGTCCACGCCAGGGAAAATGAAAAACTGTTTTTT
j_call: TRBJ2-1; clone_size: once; v_call: TRBV5-6; d_call: TRBD2; cdr3_aa: CASSDLSGRFYEQFF; cdr3_nt: TGTGCCAGCAGCGACCTTAGCGGGAGGTTCTATGAGCAGTTCTTC
j_call: TRBJ2-1; clone_size: many; v_call: TRBV9; d_call: TRBD2; cdr3_aa: CASSGGTTYNEQFF; cdr3_nt: TGTGCCAGCAGCGGAGGGACTACCTACAATGAGCAGTTCTTC
j_call: TRBJ2-7; clone_size: -; v_call: TRBV28; d_call: -; cdr3_aa: CASGGGGDEQYF; cdr3_nt: TGTGCCAGCGGGGGAGGTGGGGACGAGCAGTACTTC
j_call: TRBJ2-5; clone_size: -; v_call: TRBV6-5; d_call: -; cdr3_aa: CASSYSGETQYF; cdr3_nt: TGTGCCAGCAGTTACTCAGGGGAGACCCAGTACTTC
j_call: TRBJ2-2; clone_size: -; v_call: TRBV5-6; d_call: -; cdr3_aa: CASSWATGELFF; cdr3_nt: TGTGCCAGCAGCTGGGCCACCGGGGAGCTGTTTTTT
j_call: TRBJ2-3; clone_size: few; v_call: TRBV7-9; d_call: TRBD2; cdr3_aa: CASSSFLAGDTDTQYF; cdr3_nt: TGTGCCAGCAGCTCCTTCCTAGCGGGGGACACAGATACGCAGTATTTT
j_call: TRBJ2-7; clone_size: -; v_call: TRBV29-1; d_call: TRBD1; cdr3_aa: CSVRTGGGYEQYF; cdr3_nt: TGCAGCGTTCGGACAGGGGGCGGTTACGAGCAGTACTTC
j_call: TRBJ1-1; clone_size: few; v_call: TRBV6-5; d_call: -; cdr3_aa: CASSYSMPPEAFF; cdr3_nt: TGTGCCAGCAGTTACTCGATGCCCCCGGAAGCTTTCTTT
j_call: TRBJ2-1; clone_size: -; v_call: TRBV28; d_call: TRBD2; cdr3_aa: CASTAGLARNEQFF; cdr3_nt: TGTGCCAGCACCGCGGGACTAGCCCGGAATGAGCAGTTCTTC
j_call: TRBJ2-7; clone_size: -; v_call: TRBV29-1; d_call: TRBD1; cdr3_aa: CSVEGGQGMGYEQYF; cdr3_nt: TGCAGCGTTGAAGGGGGACAGGGGATGGGGTACGAGCAGTACTTC
j_call: TRBJ2-7; clone_size: -; v_call: TRBV6-6; d_call: TRBD2; cdr3_aa: CASSYLLAGLTYEQYF; cdr3_nt: TGTGCCAGCAGTTACCTTTTAGCGGGCCTAACCTACGAGCAGTACTTC
j_call: TRBJ1-2; clone_size: -; v_call: TRBV5-6; d_call: TRBD1; cdr3_aa: CASKGQGTGPVYGYTF; cdr3_nt: TGTGCCAGCAAGGGACAGGGTACCGGCCCAGTCTATGGCTACACCTTC
j_call: TRBJ2-7; clone_size: -; v_call: TRBV27; d_call: -; cdr3_aa: CASSPRFSGDEQYF; cdr3_nt: TGTGCCAGCAGCCCTCGGTTCTCGGGCGACGAGCAGTACTTC
j_call: TRBJ2-7; clone_size: -; v_call: TRBV7-8; d_call: -; cdr3_aa: CASSPSVGYEQYF; cdr3_nt: TGTGCCAGCAGCCCGAGCGTCGGTTACGAGCAGTACTTC
j_call: TRBJ2-7; clone_size: -; v_call: TRBV5-1; d_call: -; cdr3_aa: CASSARQGGEQYF; cdr3_nt: TGCGCCAGCAGCGCCCGGCAGGGTGGCGAGCAGTACTTC
j_call: TRBJ2-3; clone_size: once; v_call: TRBV5-1; d_call: -; cdr3_aa: CASSWRAAESTDTQYF; cdr3_nt: TGCGCCAGCAGCTGGCGTGCAGCGGAGAGCACAGATACGCAGTATTTT
j_call: TRBJ2-4; clone_size: -; v_call: TRBV19; d_call: -; cdr3_aa: CASSASLYGAKNIQYF; cdr3_nt: TGTGCCAGTAGTGCCTCCTTATACGGGGCCAAAAACATTCAGTACTTC
j_call: TRBJ2-3; clone_size: -; v_call: TRBV28; d_call: -; cdr3_aa: CASSLMDTITDTQYF; cdr3_nt: TGTGCCAGCAGTTTAATGGATACCATAACAGATACGCAGTATTTT